The 16 T cell receptor beta chains presented below share a single source sample, sequenced in a study of Ad26.COV2.S vaccination and SARS-CoV-2 variants. Treatment noted: some 20 received Ad26.COV2.S at low or high dose, single or two shots; 5 received placebo; per-sample allocation not given. It was on day 63 after the first vaccine or placebo injection that samples were taken. Clones were read by immunoSEQ multiplex PCR, and TCRdb kept only the in-frame ones, dropping some. There are some 450,000 clones in the sample; about 92% occur only once, and 4.3% lies in the top ten. The sample here was peripheral blood, taken in a trial of Ad26.COV2.S vaccine versus placebo. Receptor source: a person aged 18-65 years who received the Ad26.COV2.S COVID-19 vaccine or a placebo.

The J gene is TRBJ2-3, the V gene TRBV4-3; either TRBD1 or TRBD2 may supply D (6 bases each). CDR1 LGHNA and CDR2 YSLEER come from the germline V gene. The CDR3 extends over 15 amino acids. Between the trimmed V and J ends, which lost 0 bases and 3 bases, there was a span of 10 bases. The CDR3, as DNA: TGCGCCAGCAGCCAAGAAGGGGGGCCTACAGATACGCAGTATTTT. It specifies CASSQEGGPTDTQYF.

V usage is TRBV7-3 and J usage is TRBJ2-7; no firm D call. The CDR3 sequence is 15 residues long. Trimming took 4 bases from V and 1 from J, leaving 14 bases between them. CDR1 and CDR2 from the germline V gene are SGHTA and FQGTGA. The CDR3 DNA reads as TGTGCCAGCAGCTCCCTCCTGTTCGAGTCCTACGAGCAGTACTTC. Protein product: CASSSLLFESYEQYF. Drawing the rest from reference TRBV7-3 and TRBJ2-7, the complete variable domain is GAGVSQTPSNKVTEKGKYVELRCDPISGHTALYWYRQSLGQGPEFLIYFQGTGAADDSGLPNDRFFAVRPEGSVSTLKIQRTERGDSAVYLCASSSLLFESYEQYFGPGTRLTVT.

This chain uses TRBV6-5 with TRBJ2-3, with D possibly matching TRBD1 (6 bases). CDR1 is MNHEY, CDR2 SVGAGI, per germline. The V end was cut by 7 bases, the J end by 1 base, with 15 bases between. The CDR3 extends over 15 amino acids. The CDR3 region is CASTEGDRGTDTQYF. The DNA for the CDR3 is TGTGCCAGCACCGAGGGGGATAGGGGCACAGATACGCAGTATTTT.

The chain carries TRBV7-2 and TRBJ2-1; TRBD2 agrees at 11 bases. J lost 8 bases, V lost 6 bases, and 15 bases had no gene match. The CDR3 runs to 17 residues. Germline CDR1 reads SGHTA; CDR2 reads FQGNSA. The CDR3 nucleotides read TGTGCCAGCAGACCATATTTAGCGGGAGGGGGCGGGGATGAGCAGTTCTTC. As protein: CASRPYLAGGGGDEQFF.

This chain joins TRBV9 and TRBJ2-4; a possible D gene is TRBD1 (6 bases). CDR1 and CDR2 (germline): SGDLS, YYNGEE. This CDR3 has 16 residues. Trimming shortened V by 0 bases and J by 6 bases, and 16 bases separated the two germline ends. The CDR3 loop reads CASSVEPRVDRNIQYF. The CDR3 nucleotides are TGTGCCAGCAGCGTAGAACCTCGGGTGGACAGAAACATTCAGTACTTC.

V is TRBV5-6 and J is TRBJ2-7, with TRBD1 matching over 10 bases. The V gene end was trimmed by 4 bases and the J gene end by 6 bases; junction bases not matched to a gene: 7. This CDR3 contains 14 residues. Germline V CDR1 and CDR2: SGHDT, YYEEEE. Written as DNA, the CDR3 is TGTGCCAGCAGCACCTGGGACAGGGGAGTCGAGCAGTACTTC. Its translation is CASSTWDRGVEQYF.

The chain employs TRBV28 and TRBJ2-4; 7 nucleotides match TRBD1. This CDR3 is 15 amino acids long. CDR1 is MDHEN, CDR2 SYDVKM, per germline. The trim removed 3 bases at V and 1 base at J, leaving 3 bases unmatched. CDR3 nucleotide sequence: TGTGCCAGCAGTTTGACAGGGTCGGCCAAAAACATTCAGTACTTC. This translates into CASSLTGSAKNIQYF.

The count of this clone is one. This chain uses TRBV9 with TRBJ1-2, with D perhaps matching TRBD1 (6 bases). The CDR3 is 14 residues long. CDR1 is SGDLS and CDR2 is YYNGEE in the germline V gene. Trimming left V 4 bases short and J 8 bases short, with 18 bases between. The CDR3: CASSRDGGMEGYTF. CDR3 DNA: TGTGCCAGCAGCCGGGACGGGGGCATGGAAGGCTACACCTTC.

This sequence joins TRBV4-2 and TRBJ1-1, with 9 bases identical to TRBD1. The CDR3 contains 14 residues. Germline V gene data show CDR1 as LGHNA and CDR2 as YNFKEQ. V trimming: 4 bases; J trimming: 10 bases; junction bases outside the gene matches: 10. In DNA form, the CDR3 reads TGTGCCAGCAGCCGGGAACAGGGGGCAGAGGGAGCTTTCTTT. Its protein is CASSREQGAEGAFF.

The V and J genes are TRBV9 and TRBJ2-3, with 11 bases that match TRBD2. V shed 0 bases and J 2 bases; nucleotides not matched to a gene: 8. CDR1 is SGDLS, CDR2 YYNGEE, per germline. The CDR3 has 18 residues. CDR3 residues: CASSVGLAGLGHTDTQYF. CDR3 in DNA: TGTGCCAGCAGCGTAGGACTAGCGGGATTGGGACACACAGATACGCAGTATTTT.

The chain uses TRBV6-1 and TRBJ2-7; the match to TRBD1 covers 8 bases. Looked up from germline, CDR1 is MNHNS and CDR2 is SASEGT. V trimming: 4 bases; J trimming: 4 bases; junction bases outside the gene matches: 12. This CDR3 region has 16 residues. CDR3 nucleotides: TGTGCCAGCAGTGGTCCTCGGACAGGGATTAGGTACGAGCAGTACTTC. Amino acid sequence: CASSGPRTGIRYEQYF.

This rearrangement joins TRBV3-1 (or the pseudogene TRBV3-2) to TRBJ2-1; weak D call: TRBD1 (6 bases). The germline CDR1 and CDR2 sequences are LGHDT and YNNKEL (reference sequence). The CDR3 covers 14 residues. Trimming took off 1 base at V and 9 bases at J, with 13 bases between the two ends. The CDR3 sequence: CASSQVVGGREQFF. The CDR3 DNA reads as TGTGCCAGCAGCCAAGTCGTAGGGGGACGTGAGCAGTTCTTC.

This clone was seen once. The chain carries TRBV18 and TRBJ2-7, with 10 bases identical to TRBD1. The germline gives CDR1 KGHSH, CDR2 LQKENI. V dropped 3 bases and J dropped 5; count of bases not matched to a gene: 4. The CDR3 loop spans 14 amino acids. The CDR3 bases are TGTGCCAGCTCACCGGACAGGGGGTCCAACGAGCAGTACTTC. Its protein product is CASSPDRGSNEQYF.

This chain connects TRBV27 to TRBJ2-6, with 7 positions matching TRBD1. The germline V gene encodes CDR1 MNHEY and CDR2 SMNVEV (reference sequence). V was pared by 6 bases and J by 2 bases, with 10 bases of the junction left unmatched. This CDR3 is 17 amino acids long. CDR3 loop: CASRSDRVITGANVLTF. The CDR3 bases are TGTGCCAGCAGAAGCGACAGGGTTATAACTGGGGCCAACGTCCTGACTTTC.

The chain couples TRBV12-3 or TRBV12-4 to TRBJ2-5, with D tentatively TRBD2 (5 bases). V was pared by 3 bases and J by 6 bases, with 11 bases between. CDR3 size: 13 residues. The CDR3 loop reads CASSFAGGQTQYF. The CDR3 bases are TGTGCCAGCAGTTTCGCGGGTGGCCAGACCCAGTACTTC.

The rearrangement links TRBV6-2 or TRBV6-3 to TRBJ2-6; 7 bases line up with TRBD1. The CDR3 is 20 amino acids. The germline CDR1 and CDR2 sequences are MNHEY and SVGEGT. V was pared by 2 bases and J by 0 bases, with 13 bases of the junction left unmatched. The DNA for the CDR3 is TGTGCCAGCAGTTACCTCCCCGGGGACAGACCAGTCTCTGGGGCCAACGTCCTGACTTTC. Translating gives CASSYLPGDRPVSGANVLTF.